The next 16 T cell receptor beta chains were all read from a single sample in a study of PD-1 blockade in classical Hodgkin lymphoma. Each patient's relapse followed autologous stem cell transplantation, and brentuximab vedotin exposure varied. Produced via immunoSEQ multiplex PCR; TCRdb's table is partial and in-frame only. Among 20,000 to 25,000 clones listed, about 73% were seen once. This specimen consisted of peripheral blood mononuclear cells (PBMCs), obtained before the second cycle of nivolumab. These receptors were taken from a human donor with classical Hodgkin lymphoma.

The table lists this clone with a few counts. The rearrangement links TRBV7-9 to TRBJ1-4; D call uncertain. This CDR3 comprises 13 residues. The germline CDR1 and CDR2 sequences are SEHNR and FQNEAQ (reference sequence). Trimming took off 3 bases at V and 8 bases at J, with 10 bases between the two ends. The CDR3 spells CASSFTVEEKLFF. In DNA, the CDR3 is TGTGCCAGCAGCTTTACAGTTGAGGAAAAACTGTTTTTT. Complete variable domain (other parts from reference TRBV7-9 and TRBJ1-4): DTGVSQNPRHKITKRGQNVTFRCDPISEHNRLYWYRQTLGQGPEFLTYFQNEAQLEKSRLLSDRFSAERPKGSFSTLEIQRTEQGDSAMYLCASSFTVEEKLFFGSGTQLSVL.

The CDR3 sequence is CASSLNPSWFF. CDR3 coding DNA: TGTGCCAGCAGTTTAAATCCCTCTTGGTTCTTC. The chain carries TRBV28 and TRBJ2-1, with unresolved D. The CDR3 totals 11 residues. V gave up 2 bases and J gave up 15 bases, with 11 bases separating them. Germline V CDR1 and CDR2: MDHEN, SYDVKM.

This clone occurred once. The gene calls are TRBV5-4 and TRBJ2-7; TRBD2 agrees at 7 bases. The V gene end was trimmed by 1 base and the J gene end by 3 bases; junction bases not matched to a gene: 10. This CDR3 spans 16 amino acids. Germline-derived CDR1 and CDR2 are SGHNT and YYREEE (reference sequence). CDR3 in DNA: TGTGCCAGCAGCTTGAATCCCGGGACTACCAGCTACGAGCAGTACTTC. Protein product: CASSLNPGTTSYEQYF.

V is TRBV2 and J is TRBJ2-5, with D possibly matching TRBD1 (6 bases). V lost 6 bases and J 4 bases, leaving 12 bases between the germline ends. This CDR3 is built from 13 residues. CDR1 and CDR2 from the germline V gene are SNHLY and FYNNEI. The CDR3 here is CASSQGKLETQYF. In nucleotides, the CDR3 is TGTGCCAGCAGCCAGGGGAAATTAGAGACCCAGTACTTC.

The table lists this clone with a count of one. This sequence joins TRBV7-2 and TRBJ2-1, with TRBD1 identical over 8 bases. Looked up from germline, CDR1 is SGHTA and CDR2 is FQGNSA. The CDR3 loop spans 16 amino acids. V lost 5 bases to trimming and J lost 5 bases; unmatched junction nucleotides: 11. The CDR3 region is CASSTRTGFRNNEQFF. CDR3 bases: TGTGCCAGCAGCACCAGGACAGGGTTCAGGAACAATGAGCAGTTCTTC. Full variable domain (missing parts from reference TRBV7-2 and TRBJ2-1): GAGVSQSPSNKVTEKGKDVELRCDPISGHTALYWYRQSLGQGLEFLIYFQGNSAPDKSGLPSDRFSAERTGGSVSTLTIQRTQQEDSAVYLCASSTRTGFRNNEQFFGPGTRLTVL.

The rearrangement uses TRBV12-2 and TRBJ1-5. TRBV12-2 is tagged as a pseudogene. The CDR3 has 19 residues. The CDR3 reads CASRLAALPRDPSNQPQHF. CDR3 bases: TGTGCAAGTCGCTTAGCCGCTCTCCCCCGCGACCCTAGCAATCAGCCCCAGCATTTT.

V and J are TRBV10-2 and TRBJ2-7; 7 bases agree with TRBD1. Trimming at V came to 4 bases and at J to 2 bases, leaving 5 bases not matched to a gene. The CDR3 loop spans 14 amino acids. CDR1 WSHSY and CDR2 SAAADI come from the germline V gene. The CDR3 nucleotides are TGCGCCAGCAGTGCCGGGACAGTTGCCTACGAGCAGTACTTC. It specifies CASSAGTVAYEQYF.

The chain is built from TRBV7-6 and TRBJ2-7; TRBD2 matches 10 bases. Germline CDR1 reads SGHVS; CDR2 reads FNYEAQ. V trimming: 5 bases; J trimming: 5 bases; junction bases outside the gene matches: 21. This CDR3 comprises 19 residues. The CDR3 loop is CASSPQSVVAGGVINEQYF. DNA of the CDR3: TGTGCCAGCAGCCCTCAGAGCGTGGTAGCGGGAGGTGTAATCAACGAGCAGTACTTC.

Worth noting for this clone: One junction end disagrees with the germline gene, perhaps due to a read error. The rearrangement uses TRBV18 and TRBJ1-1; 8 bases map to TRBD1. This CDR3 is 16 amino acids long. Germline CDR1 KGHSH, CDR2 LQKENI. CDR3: CASSRDFSPGQEGFPF. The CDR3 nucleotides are TGTGCCAGCTCACGCGATTTTTCTCCGGGACAGGAGGGTTTCCCCTTT.

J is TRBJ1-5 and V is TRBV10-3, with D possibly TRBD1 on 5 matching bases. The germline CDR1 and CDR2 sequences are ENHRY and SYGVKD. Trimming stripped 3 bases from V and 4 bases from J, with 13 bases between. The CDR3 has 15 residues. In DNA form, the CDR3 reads TGTGCCATCAGTGACGGGGGGGGAATTAATCAGCCCCAGCATTTT. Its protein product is CAISDGGGINQPQHF.

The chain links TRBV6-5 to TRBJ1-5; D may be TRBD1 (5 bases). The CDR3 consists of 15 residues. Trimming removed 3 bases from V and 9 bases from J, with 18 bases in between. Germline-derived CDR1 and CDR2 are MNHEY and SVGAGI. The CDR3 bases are TGTGCCAGCAGTTATACGCAGGATGGCGGGGGGCCCCAGCATTTT. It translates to CASSYTQDGGGPQHF.

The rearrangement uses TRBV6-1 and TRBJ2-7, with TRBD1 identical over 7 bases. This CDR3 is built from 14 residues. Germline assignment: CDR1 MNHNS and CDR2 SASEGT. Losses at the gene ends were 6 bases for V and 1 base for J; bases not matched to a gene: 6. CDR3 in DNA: TGTGCCAGCAGGGCAGGGGACAGTTCCTACGAGCAGTACTTC. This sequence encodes CASRAGDSSYEQYF.

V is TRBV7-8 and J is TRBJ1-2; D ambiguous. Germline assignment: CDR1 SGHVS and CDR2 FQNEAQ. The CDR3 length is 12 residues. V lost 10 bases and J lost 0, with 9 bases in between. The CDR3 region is CATREANYGYTF. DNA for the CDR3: TGTGCCACCAGAGAGGCTAACTATGGCTACACCTTC.

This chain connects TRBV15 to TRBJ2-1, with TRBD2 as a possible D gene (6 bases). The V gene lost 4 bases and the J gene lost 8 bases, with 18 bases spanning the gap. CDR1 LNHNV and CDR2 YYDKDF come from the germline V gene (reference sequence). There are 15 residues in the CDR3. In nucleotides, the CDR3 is TGTGCCACCAGCACCCGGACTACCCCAGCGGATGAGCAGTTCTTC. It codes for CATSTRTTPADEQFF.

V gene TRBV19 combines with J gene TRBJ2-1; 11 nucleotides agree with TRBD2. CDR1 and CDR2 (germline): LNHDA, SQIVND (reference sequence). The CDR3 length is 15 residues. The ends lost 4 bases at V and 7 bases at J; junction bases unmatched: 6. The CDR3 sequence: CASSTIAGGPNEQFF. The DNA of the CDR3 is TGTGCCAGTAGTACGATAGCGGGAGGGCCTAATGAGCAGTTCTTC.

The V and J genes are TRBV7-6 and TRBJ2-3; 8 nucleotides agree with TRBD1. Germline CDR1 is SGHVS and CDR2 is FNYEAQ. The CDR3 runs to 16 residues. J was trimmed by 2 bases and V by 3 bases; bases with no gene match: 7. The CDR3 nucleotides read TGTGCCAGCAGCTTGGCAGGGGGCATTTCCACAGATACGCAGTATTTT. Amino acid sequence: CASSLAGGISTDTQYF.